The clone carrying this TCR beta chain showed up just a few times. The CDR3 consists of 13 residues. From germline, CDR1 is KGHSH and CDR2 LQKENI. V lost 6 bases, J lost 4 bases, and 13 bases lay in between. Each CDR3 protein is one row after TCRdb ran MiXCR on the RT-PCR reads. This sample carries approximately 720,000 distinct CDR3 sequences, approximately 15% of them seen once, and the ten largest clones take about 3.6%. Material: memory CD4+ T cells from blood. The chain uses TRBV18 and TRBJ2-7; D unclear. This TCR was sampled from a female donor in good health, serving as a healthy control. This CDR3 reads CASSQTEPYEQYF. The CDR3 nucleotides are TGTGCCAGCTCGCAGACTGAACCGTACGAGCAGTACTTC. Complete variable domain (other parts from reference TRBV18 and TRBJ2-7): NAGVMQNPRHLVRRRGQEARLRCSPMKGHSHVYWYRQLPEEGLKFMVYLQKENIIDESGMPKERFSAEFPKEGPSILRIQQVVRGDSAAYFCASSQTEPYEQYFGPGTRLTVT.